This T cell receptor beta chain originates from a study of cytomegalovirus exposure and HLA in healthy donors. Study-level findings and limits: With later analysis, a missense DCLRE1C variant became linked to TCR beta V- and J-gene trimming. Certain indistinguishable V segments, among them TRBV6-2 and TRBV6-3, were excluded. Segments of the TCR beta V type were, in most cases, productive about 87% or about 30% of the time in an earlier analysis. A few CMV-associated chains were confirmed in vitro to be specific for CMV antigens.

Details on this clone: The target antigen is unknown.

The PCR was carried out with 60 Vbeta primers and 13 Jbeta primers. Produced via immunoSEQ multiplex PCR; TCRdb's table is partial and in-frame only. The sample lists about 160,000 clones, around 64% occurring once. The V end lost 5 bases, the J end lost 5 bases, and 10 bases lay between the germline ends. Germline CDR1 reads SQVTM; CDR2 reads ANQGSEA. This CDR3 spans 13 amino acids. The J gene is TRBJ1-6, the V gene TRBV29-1; D possibly corresponds to TRBD1 (6 bases). The sequence derives from a woman aged 25-40 years in good health and CMV-seronegative. Sample: PBMCs. The CDR3 region is CSVKTGNNSPLHF. CDR3 nucleotides: TGCAGCGTTAAGACAGGAAATAATTCACCCCTCCACTTT.